This entry lists 29 T cell receptor beta chains sequenced from one sample in a study of blood T cell repertoires in COVID-19. This table comes from immunoSEQ multiplex PCR, and its TCRdb copy is limited to in-frame clones, with some not included. The profile shows 160,000 or so clones, about four fifths of them singletons. Sequenced sample: peripheral blood. All receptors derive from a woman aged 55-69 years with COVID-19, enrolled during active disease.

The chain links TRBV6-5 to TRBJ1-1; possibly TRBD1 for D (5 bases). The germline V gene has CDR1 MNHEY and CDR2 SVGAGI. The V and J ends lost 5 bases and 0 bases respectively, with 10 bases between them. The CDR3 runs 14 residues. CDR3 sequence: CASSPGPMNTEAFF. CDR3 DNA: TGTGCCAGCAGTCCAGGGCCCATGAACACTGAAGCTTTCTTT.

The rearrangement uses TRBV18 and TRBJ2-5, with 7 bases matching TRBD2. V gave up 2 bases and J gave up 3 bases; unmatched junction bases: 6. The length of the CDR3 is 15 residues. CDR1 and CDR2 (germline): KGHSH, LQKENI. The CDR3 region is CASSPFGGGEETQYF. CDR3 bases: TGTGCCAGCTCACCATTTGGCGGGGGTGAAGAGACCCAGTACTTC.

V usage is TRBV4-1 and J usage is TRBJ1-3; weak D call: TRBD1 (6 bases). The V gene lost 2 bases and the J gene lost 0 bases, with 11 bases spanning the gap. From germline, CDR1 is MGHRA and CDR2 YSYEKL. The CDR3 is made up of 16 amino acids. This CDR3 reads CASSQLTGSSGNTIYF. DNA for the CDR3: TGCGCCAGCAGCCAACTTACAGGGAGCTCTGGAAACACCATATATTTT.

This chain links TRBV5-4 with TRBJ2-1; 14 positions agree with TRBD2. Germline trimming cut 2 bases from V and 9 bases from J; bases unmatched to any gene: 4. The germline V gene encodes CDR1 SGHNT and CDR2 YYREEE (reference sequence). This CDR3 contains 15 residues. The CDR3 region has the DNA TGTGCCAGCAGCTTTGGGACTAGCGGGAGCATTGAGCAGTTCTTC. This translates into CASSFGTSGSIEQFF.

This clone was observed a single time. This sequence joins TRBV4-2 and TRBJ2-2, with 9 positions matching TRBD1. V lost 1 base, J lost 5 bases, and 2 bases stayed unmatched. Germline CDR1 LGHNA, CDR2 YNFKEQ. CDR3 size: 15 residues. CDR3 in amino acids: CASSQVGTGTGELFF. The CDR3 DNA follows: TGTGCCAGCAGCCAAGTGGGGACAGGGACCGGGGAGCTGTTTTTT.

The rearrangement joins TRBV29-1 to TRBJ2-7, with a weak D call TRBD1 (5 bases). The CDR3 totals 13 residues. The V end lost 4 bases, the J end lost 0 bases, and 10 bases lay between the germline ends. The germline V gene has CDR1 SQVTM and CDR2 ANQGSEA. The CDR3 loop is CSVGRQGSYEQYF. The CDR3 coding sequence is TGCAGCGTTGGACGGCAGGGCTCCTACGAGCAGTACTTC.

The chain has TRBV6-2 or TRBV6-3 and TRBJ2-7; perhaps TRBD2 as D (5 bases). The length of the CDR3 is 13 residues. In germline, CDR1 is MNHEY, CDR2 SVGEGT. Trimming removed 4 bases at V and 6 bases at J, with 13 bases between. CDR3 DNA sequence: TGTGCCAGCAGTTCTCCACTAGTGCCCGAGCAGTACTTC. Translated, it gives CASSSPLVPEQYF.

The DNA for the CDR3 is TGTGCCAGCAGTTTAACCGGGACAGCCTACGAGCAGTACTTC. It codes for CASSLTGTAYEQYF. V and J are TRBV6-5 and TRBJ2-7; 7 bases match TRBD1. CDR1 is MNHEY, CDR2 SVGAGI, per germline. The CDR3 runs to 14 residues. V dropped 4 bases and J dropped 2; count of bases not matched to a gene: 5.

This chain links TRBV3-1 (or the pseudogene TRBV3-2) with TRBJ1-5, with 9 bases identical to TRBD1. Germline CDR1 reads LGHDT; CDR2 reads YNNKEL (reference sequence). Trimming cost V 2 bases and J 9 bases; bases outside gene matches: 11. The CDR3 has 16 residues. The CDR3 coding sequence is TGTGCCAGCAGCCAAACTACCGGGACAGGGCCTCGGCCCCAGCATTTT. Amino acids: CASSQTTGTGPRPQHF.

The chain carries TRBV4-2 and TRBJ2-1; TRBD1 agrees at 9 bases. The germline V gene encodes CDR1 LGHNA and CDR2 YNFKEQ. V shed 2 bases, J shed 3 bases, and the junction held 5 bases outside the gene matches. The CDR3 covers 16 residues. Written as DNA, the CDR3 is TGTGCCAGCAGCCAAACCGGACAGGGGTACTACAATGAGCAGTTCTTC. This gives the protein CASSQTGQGYYNEQFF.

For this clone: A junction end diverges from the germline sequence, so it may reflect a read error. V is TRBV7-7 and J is TRBJ2-1, with D maybe TRBD2 (6 bases). The CDR3 is made up of 13 amino acids. Germline-derived CDR1 and CDR2 are SSHAT and FNYEAQ (reference sequence). Here the CDR3 reads CASSSGVYNEQFF. CDR3 DNA: TGTGCTAGCAGCTCGGGGGTTTACAATGAGCAGTTCTTC.

V and J are TRBV5-1 and TRBJ1-6; a possible D gene is TRBD1 (6 bases). V dropped 1 base and J dropped 7 bases, with 9 bases sitting between them. CDR3 length: 14 residues. From germline, CDR1 is SGHRS and CDR2 YFSETQ. The CDR3 here is CASSLTGLNSPLHF. In DNA form, the CDR3 reads TGCGCCAGCAGCTTGACAGGGTTGAATTCACCCCTCCACTTT. The full variable domain, rest sourced from reference TRBV5-1 and TRBJ1-6, is KAGVTQTPRYLIKTRGQQVTLSCSPISGHRSVSWYQQTPGQGLQFLFEYFSETQRNKGNFPGRFSGRQFSNSRSEMNVSTLELGDSALYLCASSLTGLNSPLHFGNGTRLTVT.

The sample holds a few counts of this clone. The chain is built from TRBV5-5 and TRBJ2-5; 10 positions match TRBD2. Germline V gives CDR1 SGHKS, CDR2 YYEKEE (reference sequence). Trimming took 7 bases from V and 1 from J; bases not matched to a gene: 10. The CDR3 runs 16 residues. The CDR3, as DNA: TGTGCCAGCCTCAAAGGGGAGCGGGGGGGCCAAGAGACCCAGTACTTC. This sequence encodes CASLKGERGGQETQYF. The full variable domain, with the rest looked up from reference TRBV5-5 and TRBJ2-5, is DAGVTQSPTHLIKTRGQQVTLRCSPISGHKSVSWYQQVLGQGPQFIFQYYEKEERGRGNFPDRFSARQFPNYSSELNVNALLLGDSALYLCASLKGERGGQETQYFGPGTRLLVL.

The V and J genes are TRBV23-1 and TRBJ2-1; 7 bases agree with TRBD1. TRBV23-1 qualifies as an ORF whose function is uncertain. The CDR3 runs to 17 residues. V dropped 2 bases and J dropped 1; count of bases not matched to a gene: 8. The CDR3 loop reads CASSQARDRLSYNEQFF. The CDR3 DNA sequence: TGCGCCAGCAGTCAAGCTAGGGACAGACTTTCCTACAATGAGCAGTTCTTC.

The CDR3 sequence is CASSLNGPNYGYTF. The CDR3 DNA sequence: TGTGCCAGCAGTTTAAATGGGCCTAACTATGGCTACACCTTC. The genes are TRBV28 and TRBJ1-2; D is uncertain. V was pared by 2 bases and J by 0 bases, with 7 bases between. The CDR3 is 14 residues long. Germline CDR1 reads MDHEN; CDR2 reads SYDVKM.

This sequence joins TRBV7-2 and TRBJ1-5; D is ambiguous. The CDR3 is 15 amino acids. V was clipped by 3 bases and J by 6 bases, with 15 bases between them. Germline V lookup: CDR1 SGHTA, CDR2 FQGNSA. CDR3 protein: CASSFYPGYSQPQHF. The DNA for the CDR3 is TGTGCCAGCAGCTTTTATCCGGGTTATAGTCAGCCCCAGCATTTT.

V and J are TRBV3-1 (or the pseudogene TRBV3-2) and TRBJ1-5; D is perhaps TRBD1 (5 bases). The CDR3 has 14 residues. V lost 9 bases, J lost 1 base, and 13 bases lay in between. The germline V gene has CDR1 LGHDT and CDR2 YNNKEL (reference sequence). The CDR3 region is CASSPRGSNQPQHF. The CDR3 DNA sequence: TGTGCCAGTAGTCCAAGGGGAAGCAATCAGCCCCAGCATTTT.

J is TRBJ1-4 and V is TRBV11-2, with D uncertain. Trimming took 5 bases from V and 7 from J, leaving 8 bases between them. The germline gives CDR1 SGHAT, CDR2 FQNNGV. This CDR3 is 12 amino acids long. The CDR3 nucleotides are TGTGCCAGCAGCCCCGTCGGTGAAAAACTGTTTTTT. Protein sequence: CASSPVGEKLFF.

The rearrangement joins TRBV10-1 to TRBJ2-2; D perhaps matches TRBD1 (6 bases). The CDR3 extends over 15 amino acids. Trimming took off 0 bases at V and 1 base at J, with 6 bases between the two ends. Germline lookup yields CDR1 WNHNN and CDR2 SYGVQD (reference sequence). The CDR3 protein is CASSESRGNTGELFF. The CDR3 nucleotides read TGCGCCAGCAGTGAGTCCAGGGGGAACACCGGGGAGCTGTTTTTT.

The J gene is TRBJ2-3, the V gene TRBV7-9, with 10 bases aligning to TRBD2. Germline loops: CDR1 SEHNR, CDR2 FQNEAQ (reference sequence). Trimming removed 5 bases from V and 2 bases from J; junction bases left unmatched: 7. The CDR3 totals 16 residues. CDR3 sequence: CASSPTTSGYTDTQYF. Written as DNA, the CDR3 is TGTGCCAGCAGCCCGACGACTAGCGGGTACACAGATACGCAGTATTTT.

J is TRBJ2-5 and V is TRBV28, with 7 bases aligning to TRBD1. V was clipped by 4 bases and J by 4 bases; unmatched bases: 3. This CDR3 contains 13 residues. Looked up from germline, CDR1 is MDHEN and CDR2 is SYDVKM. The CDR3 here is CASSWPGGETQYF. The CDR3 DNA sequence: TGTGCCAGCAGTTGGCCAGGGGGAGAGACCCAGTACTTC.

The chain employs TRBV7-9 and TRBJ1-6, with TRBD1 identical over 7 bases. The germline gives CDR1 SEHNR, CDR2 FQNEAQ (reference sequence). CDR3 length: 15 amino acids. V shed 3 bases, J shed 7 bases, and the junction held 6 bases outside the gene matches. The CDR3 DNA follows: TGTGCCAGCAGCTTCACCGGGACAGCCAATTCACCCCTCCACTTT. Protein: CASSFTGTANSPLHF.

The rearrangement uses TRBV18 and TRBJ2-5; the match to TRBD2 covers 7 bases. The V gene end was trimmed by 6 bases and the J gene end by 2 bases; junction bases not matched to a gene: 9. The CDR3 sequence is 15 residues long. Looked up from germline, CDR1 is KGHSH and CDR2 is LQKENI. CDR3 sequence: CASSPSRGGQETQYF. DNA for the CDR3: TGTGCCAGCTCTCCCTCTCGGGGAGGGCAAGAGACCCAGTACTTC.

This clone appeared many times. The chain links TRBV9 to TRBJ1-2, with a possible D match to TRBD1 (6 bases). CDR3 length: 16 amino acids. The germline V gene has CDR1 SGDLS and CDR2 YYNGEE. V was trimmed by 3 bases and J by 1 base, leaving 16 bases between them. CDR3 protein: CASSATPDSYNYGYTF. The CDR3 DNA is TGTGCCAGCAGCGCCACTCCGGACAGCTATAACTATGGCTACACCTTC. Using reference TRBV9 and TRBJ1-2 for the parts outside the CDR3, the full variable domain is DSGVTQTPKHLITATGQRVTLRCSPRSGDLSVYWYQQSLDQGLQFLIQYYNGEERAKGNILERFSAQQFPDLHSELNLSSLELGDSALYFCASSATPDSYNYGYTFGSGTRLTVV.

This sequence joins TRBV7-8 and TRBJ2-1, with 9 bases aligning to TRBD2. Germline CDR1 and CDR2: SGHVS and FQNEAQ. The CDR3 contains 16 residues. The V gene end was trimmed by 6 bases and the J gene end by 4 bases; junction bases not matched to a gene: 10. CDR3 DNA: TGTGCCAGCAGTTTGGTGACTAGCGGAGTTTACAATGAGCAGTTCTTC. Translating gives CASSLVTSGVYNEQFF.

This chain connects TRBV5-1 to TRBJ1-1, with a tentative D call TRBD1 (5 bases). Germline V gene lookup returns CDR1 SGHRS and CDR2 YFSETQ. Trimming took 0 bases from V and 4 from J, leaving 13 bases between them. The CDR3 length is 15 residues. CDR3 sequence: CASSLAGGYGTEAFF. The CDR3 DNA is TGCGCCAGCAGCTTGGCTGGGGGGTATGGCACTGAAGCTTTCTTT. The complete variable domain, with remaining parts taken from reference TRBV5-1 and TRBJ1-1, reads KAGVTQTPRYLIKTRGQQVTLSCSPISGHRSVSWYQQTPGQGLQFLFEYFSETQRNKGNFPGRFSGRQFSNSRSEMNVSTLELGDSALYLCASSLAGGYGTEAFFGQGTRLTVV.

This chain uses TRBV7-8 with TRBJ2-2; 9 bases align to TRBD1. CDR1 is SGHVS, CDR2 FQNEAQ, per germline. There are 18 residues in the CDR3. V lost 5 bases to trimming and J lost 1 base; unmatched junction nucleotides: 11. Here the CDR3 DNA reads TGTGCCAGCAGCAACTCAATTCCGGGACAGGGGAACACCGGGGAGCTGTTTTTT. Its protein product is CASSNSIPGQGNTGELFF.

This clone was recorded once. The rearrangement uses TRBV11-2 and TRBJ2-1, with 14 bases aligning to TRBD2. CDR1 and CDR2 from the germline V gene are SGHAT and FQNNGV. CDR3 length: 15 amino acids. The trim removed 5 bases at V and 7 bases at J, leaving 4 bases unmatched. The CDR3 bases are TGTGCCAGCAGCCCGACTAGCGGGGGGGTAAATGAGCAGTTCTTC. It is translated as CASSPTSGGVNEQFF.

The V and J genes are TRBV15 and TRBJ2-7; D may be TRBD1 (5 bases). V was pared by 0 bases and J by 9 bases, with 18 bases between. In germline, CDR1 is LNHNV, CDR2 YYDKDF (reference sequence). The CDR3 totals 15 residues. The CDR3 loop reads CATSREIAGPRGQYF. Written as DNA, the CDR3 is TGTGCCACCAGCAGAGAAATAGCAGGGCCCCGCGGGCAGTACTTC.